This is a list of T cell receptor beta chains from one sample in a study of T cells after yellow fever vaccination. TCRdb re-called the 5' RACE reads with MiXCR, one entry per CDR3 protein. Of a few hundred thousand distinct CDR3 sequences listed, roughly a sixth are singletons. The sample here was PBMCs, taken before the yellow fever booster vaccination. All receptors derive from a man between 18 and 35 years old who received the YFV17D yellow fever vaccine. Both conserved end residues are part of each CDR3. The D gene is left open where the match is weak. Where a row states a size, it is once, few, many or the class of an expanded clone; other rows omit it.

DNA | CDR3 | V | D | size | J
TGTGCCAGCAGCGGCCGGGACATCCAAGAGACCCAGTACTTC | CASSGRDIQETQYF | TRBV5-4 | . | many | TRBJ2-5
TGTGCCAGCAGCTCACGTTGGTCCCGGGAGACCCAGTACTTC | CASSSRWSRETQYF | TRBV7-9 | . | . | TRBJ2-5
TGTGCCAGCAGTTACTTCCCCTTTGGACAGAACACTGAAGCTTTCTTT | CASSYFPFGQNTEAFF | TRBV6-6 | . | . | TRBJ1-1
TGTGCCAGCAGTTACTCCCCGGACAGGGGGCAAAGAGGCTACACCTTC | CASSYSPDRGQRGYTF | TRBV6-2/TRBV6-3 | TRBD1 | once | TRBJ1-2
TGCAGTGCTAGTCCTAGTGTCACTTACGAGCAGTACTTC | CSASPSVTYEQYF | TRBV20-1 | . | . | TRBJ2-7
TGTGCCAGCAGCACGGTAGGCACAGATACGCAGTATTTT | CASSTVGTDTQYF | TRBV11-2 | . | few | TRBJ2-3
TGTGCCAGCAGCCTGACTAGCGGGGGATCGGGGGAGCAGTTCTTC | CASSLTSGGSGEQFF | TRBV27 | TRBD2 | . | TRBJ2-1
TGTGCCAGCAGTTTACAGACGACGAACACTGAAGCTTTCTTT | CASSLQTTNTEAFF | TRBV12-3/TRBV12-4 | . | few | TRBJ1-1
TGCAGCGTTGGGAATGAAAAACTGTTTTTT | CSVGNEKLFF | TRBV29-1 | . | . | TRBJ1-4
TGTGCCAGCAGCTCCCTCGCGGTGACTGAAGCTTTCTTT | CASSSLAVTEAFF | TRBV7-2 | . | . | TRBJ1-1
TGCGCCAGCAGCCAAGGGAGGGGAACCCAGACTGAAGCTTTCTTT | CASSQGRGTQTEAFF | TRBV4-1 | . | . | TRBJ1-1
TGTGCCTGGAAGAAAACCGAGCAGTACTTC | CAWKKTEQYF | TRBV30 | . | few | TRBJ2-7
TGCAGTGCTAGAGACTCTTGGCCTCGGGACAGGGGGTCCTATACGCAGTATTTT | CSARDSWPRDRGSYTQYF | TRBV20-1 | TRBD1 | . | TRBJ2-3
TGTGCCAGCAGCGTAGCTCAGAATCAGCCCCAGCATTTT | CASSVAQNQPQHF | TRBV9 | . | . | TRBJ1-5
TGTGCCAGCTCACCTCAGGGGGCGCAGGAAAAACTGTTTTTT | CASSPQGAQEKLFF | TRBV18 | TRBD1 | . | TRBJ1-4
TGTGCCAGTCAGACCCGGGGAGGGACCGGGGAGCTGTTTTTT | CASQTRGGTGELFF | TRBV6-5 | TRBD2 | few | TRBJ2-2
TGTGCCAGCAGTCGACAGGGCGAAAATACGCAGTATTTT | CASSRQGENTQYF | TRBV3-1 | TRBD1 | once | TRBJ2-3
TGCAGCGATCGTCCTGGCTACACCTTC | CSDRPGYTF | TRBV29-1 | . | . | TRBJ1-2
TGCGCCAGCAGCCAACAGGGGGCCGGGGAGACCCAGTACTTC | CASSQQGAGETQYF | TRBV4-3 | TRBD1 | few | TRBJ2-5
TGTTCCAGCAGCGTAGAAGGGGTGCTGGAAGAGACCCAGTACTTC | CSSSVEGVLEETQYF | TRBV9 | . | . | TRBJ2-5
TGTGCCAGCAGCTCACAGGGGGAAGACACTGAAGCTTTCTTT | CASSSQGEDTEAFF | TRBV2 | TRBD1 | few | TRBJ1-1
TGTGCCAGCAGCTACGGGACCACCGGGGAGCTGTTTTTT | CASSYGTTGELFF | TRBV7-2 | . | few | TRBJ2-2
TGTGCCTGGTTAAGGGGGCCGAGCTACGAGCAGTACTTC | CAWLRGPSYEQYF | TRBV30 | TRBD1 | few | TRBJ2-7
TGTGCCAGCAGCTCAACCCCCATCGTACGCCCGAATTCACCCCTCCACTTT | CASSSTPIVRPNSPLHF | TRBV7-2 | . | . | TRBJ1-6
TGCATCATAAGCAGGGGGTTCCAAGAGACCCAGTACTTC | CIISRGFQETQYF | TRBV29-1 | TRBD1 | . | TRBJ2-5
TGTGCCATCAGCTTGGACAGGGGGCTCTTGAACACTGAAGCTTTCTTT | CAISLDRGLLNTEAFF | TRBV10-3 | TRBD1 | . | TRBJ1-1
TGTGCCAGCAGTGAAAGGGGTGCCTATAATTCACCCCTCCACTTT | CASSERGAYNSPLHF | TRBV6-1 | . | few | TRBJ1-6
TGTGCCAGCAGCCAAGTATTGGAGTCTGAAGCTTTCTTT | CASSQVLESEAFF | TRBV3-1 | . | . | TRBJ1-1
TGTGCCAGCAGTTACTCGGGGGTGGGTACAGGGACAGGCTCACCCCTCCACTTT | CASSYSGVGTGTGSPLHF | TRBV6-6 | TRBD1 | few | TRBJ1-6
TGCAGCGTTTTTGTAGGGTTGGCTGAAGCTTTCTTT | CSVFVGLAEAFF | TRBV29-1 | . | few | TRBJ1-1
TGTGCCAGCAGCTTTGACAGCGGCTCTGGAAACACCATATATTTT | CASSFDSGSGNTIYF | TRBV7-9 | . | few | TRBJ1-3
TGTGCCAGCAGTGCCAATGGGGGTTTAGGTCAGCCCCAGCATTTT | CASSANGGLGQPQHF | TRBV6-1 | . | . | TRBJ1-5
TGTGCCAGCAGTTTATCGGTGGGGGACACTGAAGCTTTCTTT | CASSLSVGDTEAFF | TRBV12-3/TRBV12-4 | . | few | TRBJ1-1
TGTGCCACTCAGGCGAGAAACGGGGGGGAGACCCAGTACTTC | CATQARNGGETQYF | TRBV7-8 | TRBD2 | . | TRBJ2-5
TGTGCCAGCAGTTACTCCCGACAGGGATATGGCTACACCTTC | CASSYSRQGYGYTF | TRBV6-5 | TRBD1 | few | TRBJ1-2
TGTGCCAGCTGCTCCAGGGTGGGCAATCAGCCCCAGCATTTT | CASCSRVGNQPQHF | TRBV7-2 | . | . | TRBJ1-5
TGTGCCAGCAGTTATTTCCCTCCCGAGGGGTCTGGAAACACCATATATTTT | CASSYFPPEGSGNTIYF | TRBV6-5 | . | . | TRBJ1-3